The next 3 T cell receptor beta chains were all read from a single sample in a study of molecular identifiers for immune sequencing clone quantification (dated by TCRdb to the late 2010s). The method was PCR. The instrument was a NextSeq 500. In-frame beta chains were kept once TCRdb had trimmed the public reads at Q25 with fastp and called clones with MiXCR. Identical CDR3 protein sequences are pooled into one entry, listed with their most common genes and DNA. This sample has a few hundred thousand distinct CDR3 sequences in its table, and roughly 26% of those were observed once. Jointly, the top ten make up 0.7% to 0.9% of the sample. Sequencing input: naive CD8+ T cells from blood, with Jurkat cell RNA spiked in. What this sample's cell subset or site label stands for: FACS-sorted CD8+CD4-CCR7+CD45RA+ naive T cells. All receptors come from a human donor in good health. Some libraries in this study had Jurkat cell RNA spiked in.

Points on this clonotype: Mismatch with germline at one junction end may stem from a read error. The chain has TRBV7-9 and TRBJ2-1, with TRBD2 matching 7 bases. Germline loops: CDR1 SEHNR, CDR2 FQNEAQ (reference sequence). The CDR3 is made up of 15 amino acids. The CDR3 here is CASSLALAENNEQIF. In nucleotides, the CDR3 is TGTGCCAGCAGCTTAGCTCTAGCGGAGAACAATGAGCAGATCTTC.

This clonotype was recorded a few times. This sequence joins TRBV6-2 or TRBV6-3 and TRBJ1-4; tentatively, D is TRBD1 (5 bases). From germline, CDR1 is MNHEY and CDR2 SVGEGT. V lost 7 bases to trimming and J lost 1 base, with 10 bases between them. The CDR3 is made up of 14 amino acids. The DNA for the CDR3 is TGTGCCAGCACCACGACAGAAACTAATGAAAAACTGTTTTTT. This encodes CASTTTETNEKLFF.

The chain recombines TRBV20-1 with TRBJ2-7; unclear D gene. Germline CDR1 DFQATT, CDR2 SNEGSKA (reference sequence). The germline V and J ends were trimmed by 2 bases and 6 bases, with 14 bases remaining between them. The CDR3 is made up of 13 amino acids. CDR3 coding DNA: TGCAGTGCTAGACCGATAGGGTTTGTCGAGCAGTACTTC. Translation gives CSARPIGFVEQYF.